This TCR beta chain was identified during a study of blood T cell repertoires in COVID-19. The CDR3 is 12 amino acids. Trimming pared 3 bases from V and 4 bases from J, leaving 9 bases between. CDR1 and CDR2 from the germline V gene are GTSNPN and SVGIG (reference sequence). Clones were read by immunoSEQ multiplex PCR, and TCRdb kept only the in-frame ones, dropping some. This table holds fewer than 200,000 clones, more than 80% found once. The chain combines TRBV30 with TRBJ1-2, with D unclear. Sequencing was performed on PBMCs or T cells enriched from blood (not recorded which). This clonotype originated in a man aged 45-60 years who had recovered from COVID-19. The CDR3 reads CAWSPEGYGYTF. CDR3 nucleotide sequence: TGTGCCTGGAGCCCCGAGGGCTATGGCTACACCTTC.